These 30 T cell receptor beta chains came from one sample sequenced in a study of breast tumors, draining lymph nodes, adjacent tissues. A single record per CDR3 protein comes from TCRdb applying MiXCR to the multiplex PCR reads. The data show 150,000 to 200,000 distinct CDR3 sequences, with about 30% seen just once and 3% to 4.5% held by the top ten. Breast cancer patients provided tissue from their axillary draining lymph nodes. The material sequenced was axillary lymph node tissue. These receptors were taken from a female donor with breast cancer. Some clones in this sample may be carry-over from other donors' samples.

This clonotype was seen at least ten times. The V call is TRBV24-1, the J call TRBJ2-2; the match to TRBD2 covers 11 bases. CDR3 length equals 17 residues. Per the germline V gene, CDR1 is KGHDR and CDR2 is SFDVKD. V shed 4 bases and J 6 bases; nucleotides not matched to a gene: 9. CDR3 nucleotides: TGTGCCACCAGTGACTATGCGACTAGCGGGACCCCCGGGGAGCTGTTTTTT. Translating gives CATSDYATSGTPGELFF.

This sequence joins TRBV27 and TRBJ1-4, with D perhaps matching TRBD1 (6 bases). V was cut by 5 bases and J by 8 bases, with 18 bases left in between. Germline V gene lookup returns CDR1 MNHEY and CDR2 SMNVEV (reference sequence). The CDR3 is 15 amino acids. CDR3 protein: CASSRLQGLREKLFF. DNA of the CDR3: TGTGCCAGCAGTCGATTACAGGGTTTACGGGAAAAACTGTTTTTT.

On this clonotype itself: At one boundary the junction diverges from the germline segment, which might be a read error. The V call is TRBV6-4, the J call TRBJ2-2, with D possibly matching TRBD1 (7 bases). In germline, CDR1 is MRHNA, CDR2 SNTAGT. The CDR3 consists of 13 residues. The CDR3 loop is CASSQGDTGGLFF. The CDR3 DNA sequence: TGTGCCAGCAGTCAGGGGGACACCGGGGGGCTGTTTTTT.

In its sample, this clonotype was seen many times. The V call is TRBV6-5, the J call TRBJ2-5, with TRBD2 as a possible D gene (6 bases). Germline V CDR1 and CDR2: MNHEY, SVGAGI. This CDR3 region has 16 residues. Trimming pared 0 bases from V and 1 base from J, leaving 12 bases between. CDR3 amino acids: CASSYSRGRPQETQYF. The CDR3 DNA follows: TGTGCCAGCAGTTACTCGAGAGGGAGGCCCCAAGAGACCCAGTACTTC.

This clonotype was counted ten times or more. The J gene is TRBJ1-2, the V gene TRBV29-1; the match to TRBD1 covers 10 bases. The CDR3 totals 13 residues. From germline, CDR1 is SQVTM and CDR2 ANQGSEA. The trim removed 7 bases at V and 3 bases at J, leaving 5 bases unmatched. The CDR3 DNA follows: TGCAGCGCTCGACAGGGGGCCTACTATGGCTACACCTTC. Encoded protein: CSARQGAYYGYTF. Supplemented by reference TRBV29-1 and TRBJ1-2, the full variable domain reads SAVISQKPSRDICQRGTSLTIQCQVDSQVTMMFWYRQQPGQSLTLIATANQGSEATYESGFVIDKFPISRPNLTFSTLTVSNMSPEDSSIYLCSARQGAYYGYTFGSGTRLTVV.

Ten or more counts support this clonotype. CDR3 loop: CATSRNLGGAGQPQHF. CDR3 DNA sequence: TGTGCCACCAGCAGAAATCTAGGGGGCGCGGGGCAGCCCCAGCATTTT. V usage is TRBV15 and J usage is TRBJ1-5; 7 nucleotides line up with TRBD1. Germline CDR1 is LNHNV and CDR2 is YYDKDF (reference sequence). This CDR3 contains 16 residues. Losses at the gene ends were 2 bases for V and 7 bases for J; bases not matched to a gene: 11.

At least ten counts were recorded for this clonotype. V and J are TRBV12-3 or TRBV12-4 and TRBJ2-1; 9 bases line up with TRBD2. V was pared by 5 bases and J by 4 bases, with 9 bases of the junction left unmatched. The CDR3 is 16 residues long. The CDR3 region is CASSPGGLAGYNEQFF. The DNA of the CDR3 is TGTGCCAGCAGTCCCGGTGGGCTAGCGGGATACAATGAGCAGTTCTTC.

The sample holds many counts of this clonotype. This sequence joins TRBV27 and TRBJ1-6, with D hard to call. Germline CDR1 is MNHEY and CDR2 is SMNVEV (reference sequence). CDR3 length: 14 amino acids. V lost 3 bases and J 10 bases, leaving 13 bases between the germline ends. The CDR3 reads CASSFSWSDSPLHF. The CDR3 region has the DNA TGTGCCAGCAGTTTTTCGTGGTCAGACTCACCCCTCCACTTT.

Concerning this clonotype itself: Likely a read error: the CDR3 ends without its conserved phenylalanine or tryptophan. It is unclear where the CDR3 begins or ends on the DNA, so no DNA is shown, and the CDR3 is as TCRdb lists it. The genes are TRBV7-2 and TRBJ1-3. In germline, CDR1 is SGHTA, CDR2 FQGNSA. The CDR3 is 9 amino acids long, termini counted. The CDR3 sequence is CASSLGERL.

As concerns this clonotype: A read error may account for a junction end that differs from germline. V gene TRBV10-3 combines with J gene TRBJ2-7; possibly TRBD1 for D (5 bases). The CDR3 spans 14 residues. The germline V gene encodes CDR1 ENHRY and CDR2 SYGVKD. CDR3 sequence reads: CAISARTRAYEQYF. In DNA form, the CDR3 reads TGCGCCATCAGTGCAAGGACAAGGGCCTACGAGCAGTACTTC.

This clonotype was counted ten times or more. This rearrangement joins TRBV11-2 to TRBJ2-5; D is perhaps TRBD1 (6 bases). The length of the CDR3 is 13 residues. CDR1 is SGHAT and CDR2 is FQNNGV in the germline V gene. Between the trimmed V and J ends, which lost 5 bases and 2 bases, there was a span of 9 bases. The CDR3 DNA is TGTGCCAGCAGCCGAGGACAGCAAGAGACCCAGTACTTC. This encodes CASSRGQQETQYF.

At least ten counts were recorded for this clonotype. The chain links TRBV7-9 to TRBJ1-3, with 7 bases identical to TRBD1. The CDR3 loop spans 14 amino acids. CDR1 SEHNR and CDR2 FQNEAQ come from the germline V gene (reference sequence). Germline trimming cut 5 bases from V and 2 bases from J; bases unmatched to any gene: 3. CDR3 amino acids: CASSTDRAGNTIYF. CDR3 in DNA: TGTGCCAGCAGCACAGACAGGGCTGGAAACACCATATATTTT.

As for this clonotype: The CDR3 does not close with the conserved phenylalanine or tryptophan, likely indicating a read error. Because the CDR3's place on the DNA is in doubt, the DNA is left out and the CDR3 is given as listed by TCRdb. The CDR3 sequence: CASSLRDRASYNSPLLC. The chain has TRBV7-8 and TRBJ1-6; TRBD1, the D gene given by the table, was not confirmed from the DNA. The CDR3 has 17 residues if both end residues are counted. Germline CDR1 SGHVS, CDR2 FQNEAQ.

This clonotype was seen a few times. The rearrangement uses TRBV20-1 and TRBJ2-7; D possibly corresponds to TRBD2 (6 bases). Trimming pared 5 bases from V and 2 bases from J, leaving 13 bases between. The CDR3 contains 13 residues. Germline CDR1 DFQATT, CDR2 SNEGSKA (reference sequence). CDR3 in DNA: TGCAGTGCTCCCCGGGAGATTCCCTACGAGCAGTACTTC. The encoded protein is CSAPREIPYEQYF.

This clonotype was picked up many times. This chain joins TRBV5-4 and TRBJ2-2, with TRBD2 matching 9 bases. V was pared by 2 bases and J by 7 bases, with 6 bases of the junction left unmatched. The CDR3 covers 15 residues. The germline V gene has CDR1 SGHNT and CDR2 YYREEE (reference sequence). The CDR3 here is CASSFRGGANGELFF. In DNA form, the CDR3 reads TGTGCCAGCAGCTTCCGCGGGGGGGCCAACGGGGAGCTGTTTTTT.

This clonotype was counted ten times or more. The V gene is TRBV9, the J gene TRBJ2-3; D is ambiguous. The CDR3 is 16 residues long. In germline, CDR1 is SGDLS, CDR2 YYNGEE. Trimming stripped 0 bases from V and 0 bases from J, with 11 bases between. The CDR3, as DNA: TGTGCCAGCAGCGTAGCGTCTGGGCGTAGCACAGATACGCAGTATTTT. This translates into CASSVASGRSTDTQYF.

Comment on this clonotype: The junction does not match germline at one end; this may be a read error. The chain has TRBV25-1 and TRBJ2-1, with D maybe TRBD2 (6 bases). Germline CDR1 is MGHDK and CDR2 is SYGVNS. The CDR3 has 13 residues. DNA of the CDR3: TGTGCCAGCGGTGTAGCGGAGGGGAATGTGCAGTTCTTC. This sequence encodes CASGVAEGNVQFF. The full variable domain, its missing parts supplied by reference TRBV25-1 and TRBJ2-1, is EADIYQTPRYLVIGTGKKITLECSQTMGHDKMYWYQQDPGMELHLIHYSYGVNSTEKGDLSSESTVSRIRTEHFPLTLESARPSHTSQYLCASGVAEGNVQFFGPGTRLTVL.

For this clonotype: One end of the junction is discordant with germline, which a read error may explain. The chain has TRBV7-3 and TRBJ2-3; 8 bases agree with TRBD2. The V gene's germline CDR1 is SGHTA and CDR2 FQGTGA. This CDR3 is 15 amino acids long. In DNA form, the CDR3 reads TGTGCCAGCAGTCGCGGGGGGCTGCGCACAGATAGGCAGTATTTT. This translates into CASSRGGLRTDRQYF.

Many counts were recorded for this clonotype. The V call is TRBV30, the J call TRBJ2-5; a weak D match, TRBD1 (6 bases). V lost 8 bases and J lost 4, with 20 bases in between. This CDR3 region has 14 residues. The germline V gene encodes CDR1 GTSNPN and CDR2 SVGIG (reference sequence). DNA for the CDR3: TGTGCCCGCAACAGTGGGGGCAGGGGAGAGACCCAGTACTTC. It is translated as CARNSGGRGETQYF.

Note on this clonotype: Just one base apart from a much larger clone, this may be a read error. V gene TRBV6-2 or TRBV6-3 combines with J gene TRBJ2-7; 11 nucleotides match TRBD1. CDR1 and CDR2 from the germline V gene are MNHEY and SVGEGT. Trimming at V came to 5 bases and at J to 6 bases, leaving 9 bases not matched to a gene. The CDR3 is 15 residues long. CDR3 residues: CASSKPGQGVCEQYF. The CDR3 DNA reads as TGTGCCAGCAGTAAACCGGGACAGGGGGTCTGCGAGCAGTACTTC.

In this sample, this clonotype turned up many times. One end of the junction varies from germline; a read error may be responsible. The gene calls are TRBV20-1 and TRBJ2-7; D is possibly TRBD2 (5 bases). Per the germline V gene, CDR1 is DFQATT and CDR2 is SNEGSKA (reference sequence). The CDR3 runs to 11 residues. The CDR3 DNA is TGCAGTTCCGGGATCTCCTACGAGCAGTCCTTC. It translates to CSSGISYEQSF.

This chain uses TRBV20-1 with TRBJ2-5; a possible D gene is TRBD1 (6 bases). Deletions cut 6 bases from V and 5 bases from J, with 22 bases between. Looked up from germline, CDR1 is DFQATT and CDR2 is SNEGSKA (reference sequence). The CDR3 is 15 amino acids. The CDR3 bases are TGCAGTGCCAAAAACAGGGTATCCTCCCGGGAGACCCAGTACTTC. It translates to CSAKNRVSSRETQYF.

On this clonotype itself: Because the CDR3 is missing its conserved closing phenylalanine or tryptophan, this is likely a read error. This chain uses TRBV24-1 with TRBJ2-1, with 7 nucleotides matching TRBD2. CDR1 and CDR2 from the germline V gene are KGHDR and SFDVKD. The CDR3 loop spans 18 amino acids. In DNA, the CDR3 is TGTGCCACCAGTGATGATACGGGCGCGGGAGAGTCCTGCAATGAGCAGTTCCTC. It specifies CATSDDTGAGESCNEQFL.

This clonotype came up many times. V and J are TRBV12-3 or TRBV12-4 and TRBJ2-5; 7 nucleotides match TRBD1. CDR3 length: 17 amino acids. The V gene end was trimmed by 2 bases and the J gene end by 1 base; junction bases not matched to a gene: 10. CDR3 nucleotide sequence: TGTGCCAGCAGTTTAAGTTTGACAGGGAAACTCCAAGAGACCCAGTACTTC. Translated, it gives CASSLSLTGKLQETQYF.

This sequence joins TRBV28 and TRBJ2-3, with no clear D. V was cut by 3 bases and J by 11 bases, with 12 bases left in between. The CDR3 is 12 amino acids. Germline-derived CDR1 and CDR2 are MDHEN and SYDVKM. The CDR3 sequence: CASSFPFRMQYF. CDR3 nucleotides: TGTGCCAGCAGTTTCCCTTTCCGTATGCAGTATTTT.

This clonotype was counted at least ten times. This chain links TRBV2 with TRBJ2-2, with D perhaps TRBD2 (5 bases). Germline V gene sequence: CDR1 SNHLY, CDR2 FYNNEI. This CDR3 spans 16 amino acids. V was pared by 7 bases and J by 4 bases, with 19 bases between. CDR3 sequence (DNA): TGTGCCAGCACCACACCCGGGATAGAAGGCACCGGGGAGCTGTTTTTT. Its protein product is CASTTPGIEGTGELFF.

This clonotype has ten or more counts. The chain links TRBV3-1 to TRBJ2-7; D unclear. Looked up from germline, CDR1 is LGHDT and CDR2 is YNNKEL (reference sequence). V lost 0 bases to trimming and J lost 2 bases, with 8 bases between them. The length of the CDR3 is 14 residues. Written as DNA, the CDR3 is TGTGCCAGCAGCCAAGATGAAGGTACCTACGAGCAGTACTTC. Translated, it gives CASSQDEGTYEQYF.

The table lists this clonotype with many counts. The V call is TRBV11-2, the J call TRBJ2-1; D uncertain. The CDR3 length is 15 residues. V lost 1 base to trimming and J lost 0 bases, with 7 bases between them. The germline gives CDR1 SGHAT, CDR2 FQNNGV. The CDR3 spells CASSLVAVSYNEQFF. The DNA of the CDR3 is TGTGCCAGCAGCTTAGTGGCTGTCTCCTACAATGAGCAGTTCTTC.

This clonotype was observed at least ten times. The V and J genes are TRBV7-3 and TRBJ2-3; D remains ambiguous. Germline lookup yields CDR1 SGHTA and CDR2 FQGTGA. CDR3 length equals 13 residues. V was cut by 5 bases and J by 4 bases, with 10 bases left in between. The CDR3 sequence: CASSGPGADTQYF. CDR3 nucleotide sequence: TGTGCCAGCAGCGGTCCCGGCGCAGATACGCAGTATTTT. Supplemented by reference TRBV7-3 and TRBJ2-3, the full variable domain reads GAGVSQTPSNKVTEKGKYVELRCDPISGHTALYWYRQSLGQGPEFLIYFQGTGAADDSGLPNDRFFAVRPEGSVSTLKIQRTERGDSAVYLCASSGPGADTQYFGPGTRLTVL.

This clonotype was seen a handful of times. A read error is possible here, since a much larger clone lies one base away. The V call is TRBV9, the J call TRBJ1-3; 9 nucleotides align to TRBD1. The CDR3 runs to 16 residues. Looked up from germline, CDR1 is SGDLS and CDR2 is YYNGEE. The CDR3 region is CASSSRQGVSGNTICF. CDR3 DNA: TGTGCCAGCAGCTCCCGACAGGGGGTCTCTGGAAACACCATATGTTTT.